The next 29 T cell receptor beta chains were all read from a single sample in a study of T cell changes during pregnancy in multiple sclerosis. Repertoires were generated with immunoSEQ multiplex PCR, while TCRdb's copy carries only in-frame clones and drops some. The profile shows some 23,000 clones, 75% to 90% of them singletons. This material consisted of CD4+ T cells from peripheral blood mononuclear cells, taken in the first trimester of pregnancy. The origin of the receptors is a female donor in good health, enrolled as a control in a pregnancy study.

The gene calls are TRBV18 and TRBJ1-1; D perhaps matches TRBD1 (5 bases). The CDR3 is 15 amino acids. Germline loops: CDR1 KGHSH, CDR2 LQKENI. V was cut by 0 bases and J by 1 base, with 9 bases left in between. CDR3 DNA sequence: TGTGCCAGCTCACCACCGCCCGGGGGGAACACTGAAGCTTTCTTT. Residues: CASSPPPGGNTEAFF. The whole variable domain, remainder taken from reference TRBV18 and TRBJ1-1, is NAGVMQNPRHLVRRRGQEARLRCSPMKGHSHVYWYRQLPEEGLKFMVYLQKENIIDESGMPKERFSAEFPKEGPSILRIQQVVRGDSAAYFCASSPPPGGNTEAFFGQGTRLTVV.

The V and J genes are TRBV18 and TRBJ2-7; D is perhaps TRBD2 (6 bases). The CDR3 is 14 amino acids. The germline gives CDR1 KGHSH, CDR2 LQKENI. With 1 base removed from V and 1 base from J, the gap between germline ends came to 8 bases. The CDR3 loop is CASSPQGRSYEQYF. CDR3 coding DNA: TGTGCCAGCTCACCACAGGGGAGGTCCTACGAGCAGTACTTC.

The rearrangement joins TRBV7-8 to TRBJ1-4; TRBD1 aligns across 10 bases. Looked up from germline, CDR1 is SGHVS and CDR2 is FQNEAQ. The CDR3 sequence is 17 residues long. With 5 bases clipped from V and 7 bases from J, the junction kept 13 bases outside the gene matches. CDR3 in DNA: TGTGCCAGCAGCCCTTACGGCACCGGGACAGGGGTTGAAAAACTGTTTTTT. Protein sequence: CASSPYGTGTGVEKLFF.

V and J are TRBV30 and TRBJ1-3; D is uncertain. V lost 2 bases and J lost 0, with 5 bases in between. Germline V lookup: CDR1 GTSNPN, CDR2 SVGIG (reference sequence). The CDR3 has 13 amino acids. The CDR3 coding sequence is TGTGCCTGGAGTCTTTCCTCTGGAAACACCATATATTTT. Residues: CAWSLSSGNTIYF.

The chain links TRBV4-1 to TRBJ1-6; 7 nucleotides agree with TRBD1. The germline V gene encodes CDR1 MGHRA and CDR2 YSYEKL. This CDR3 has 15 residues. J was trimmed by 6 bases and V by 5 bases; bases with no gene match: 7. CDR3 amino acids: CASSLTGDANSPLHF. The CDR3, as DNA: TGCGCCAGCAGCTTAACAGGGGATGCTAATTCACCCCTCCACTTT.

Only one count was recorded for this clone. The genes are TRBV28 and TRBJ2-5; perhaps TRBD2 as D (6 bases). This CDR3 comprises 15 residues. Germline CDR1 MDHEN, CDR2 SYDVKM. With 2 bases removed from V and 2 bases from J, the gap between germline ends came to 12 bases. Here the CDR3 DNA reads TGTGCCAGCAGTTTAGTCGGGACTGCACAAGAGACCCAGTACTTC. Its protein product is CASSLVGTAQETQYF.

The chain couples TRBV19 to TRBJ1-2; D remains ambiguous. Germline V CDR1 and CDR2: LNHDA, SQIVND (reference sequence). V lost 5 bases and J lost 5, with 3 bases in between. The CDR3 loop spans 10 amino acids. Here the CDR3 reads CASSSYGYTF. In nucleotides, the CDR3 is TGTGCCAGTAGTTCATATGGCTACACCTTC. The full variable domain, rest sourced from reference TRBV19 and TRBJ1-2, is DGGITQSPKYLFRKEGQNVTLSCEQNLNHDAMYWYRQDPGQGLRLIYYSQIVNDFQKGDIAEGYSVSREKKESFPLTVTSAQKNPTAFYLCASSSYGYTFGSGTRLTVV.

V gene TRBV7-8 combines with J gene TRBJ1-1, with no clear D. In germline, CDR1 is SGHVS, CDR2 FQNEAQ. V lost 0 bases, J lost 1 base, and 18 bases lay in between. This CDR3 is 18 amino acids long. The chain's CDR3 is CASSLAKVGQRGNTEAFF. The CDR3 DNA is TGTGCCAGCAGCTTAGCGAAAGTAGGCCAACGAGGGAACACTGAAGCTTTCTTT. The full variable domain, in which reference TRBV7-8 and TRBJ1-1 provide the parts outside the CDR3, is GAGVSQSPRYKVAKRGQDVALRCDPISGHVSLFWYQQALGQGPEFLTYFQNEAQLDKSGLPSDRFFAERPEGSVSTLKIQRTQQEDSAVYLCASSLAKVGQRGNTEAFFGQGTRLTVV.

The V gene is TRBV27, the J gene TRBJ1-2; 8 bases are shared with TRBD1. Germline CDR1 MNHEY, CDR2 SMNVEV (reference sequence). V was pared by 5 bases and J by 6 bases, with 5 bases of the junction left unmatched. The CDR3 length is 13 residues. Here the CDR3 DNA reads TGTGCCAGCAGTCTCGACAGGGGCCATGGCTACACCTTC. This encodes CASSLDRGHGYTF.

The rearrangement links TRBV6-1 to TRBJ2-7; 11 bases are shared with TRBD2. CDR1 MNHNS and CDR2 SASEGT come from the germline V gene. The CDR3 contains 15 residues. V was clipped by 7 bases and J by 3 bases; unmatched bases: 8. The CDR3 reads CASNPTTSGNYEQYF. The CDR3, as DNA: TGTGCCAGCAATCCGACGACTAGCGGGAACTACGAGCAGTACTTC.

This chain links TRBV9 with TRBJ1-5; no clear D. Per the germline V gene, CDR1 is SGDLS and CDR2 is YYNGEE. Trimming stripped 4 bases from V and 3 bases from J, with 14 bases between. The CDR3 length is 15 residues. CDR3 sequence (DNA): TGTGCCAGCAGCTCCACCGGAGGGAACAATCAGCCCCAGCATTTT. This translates into CASSSTGGNNQPQHF.

The V and J genes are TRBV9 and TRBJ2-1; the D gene is possibly TRBD1 (6 bases). V was shortened by 0 bases and J by 4 bases, with 11 bases between the two germline ends. The CDR3 is made up of 15 amino acids. Germline CDR1 and CDR2: SGDLS and YYNGEE. CDR3 protein: CASSVAGVIYNEQFF. The CDR3 DNA is TGTGCCAGCAGCGTAGCAGGGGTTATATACAATGAGCAGTTCTTC.

The chain recombines TRBV11-3 with TRBJ1-6, with 11 bases that match TRBD1. V shed 5 bases and J 7 bases; nucleotides not matched to a gene: 4. Germline-derived CDR1 and CDR2 are SGHNT and YENEEA. CDR3 length: 15 residues. This CDR3 reads CASSLGTGGNSPLHF. CDR3 sequence (DNA): TGTGCCAGCAGCCTCGGGACAGGGGGGAATTCACCCCTCCACTTT.

The chain links TRBV9 to TRBJ2-1; 13 nucleotides match TRBD2. CDR3 size: 17 residues. CDR1 is SGDLS and CDR2 is YYNGEE in the germline V gene. Unmatched junction bases numbered 8, after V lost 4 bases and J lost 4 bases. The CDR3: CASSLGLAGALYNEQFF. The CDR3 nucleotides read TGTGCCAGCAGCCTAGGACTAGCGGGGGCCCTATACAATGAGCAGTTCTTC.

The J gene is TRBJ2-3, the V gene TRBV5-1; no clear D gene. The CDR3 has 14 residues. The V gene lost 0 bases and the J gene lost 2 bases, with 7 bases spanning the gap. Per the germline V gene, CDR1 is SGHRS and CDR2 is YFSETQ. In DNA, the CDR3 is TGCGCCAGCAGCTTGGGGGCCTTCACAGATACGCAGTATTTT. This encodes CASSLGAFTDTQYF.

The chain has TRBV5-1 and TRBJ2-5, with TRBD2 matching over 7 bases. Germline CDR1 is SGHRS and CDR2 is YFSETQ. V gave up 0 bases and J gave up 3 bases; unmatched junction bases: 2. This CDR3 is 14 amino acids long. CDR3 region: CASSLAREEETQYF. CDR3 coding DNA: TGCGCCAGCAGCTTGGCCCGGGAGGAAGAGACCCAGTACTTC.

The CDR3 sequence: CASSLDRGPYNEQFF. CDR3 sequence (DNA): TGTGCCAGCAGTTTGGACAGGGGTCCCTACAATGAGCAGTTCTTC. The V gene is TRBV28, the J gene TRBJ2-1, with TRBD1 matching 9 bases. V dropped 3 bases and J dropped 2; count of bases not matched to a gene: 2. The CDR3 consists of 15 residues. Per germline, CDR1 MDHEN and CDR2 SYDVKM.

V and J are TRBV27 and TRBJ1-5, with 7 bases that match TRBD1. Germline V gene lookup returns CDR1 MNHEY and CDR2 SMNVEV (reference sequence). V lost 5 bases to trimming and J lost 4 bases; unmatched junction nucleotides: 5. CDR3 length: 14 residues. CDR3 sequence (DNA): TGTGCCAGCAGTCGCAGGGGGGCTAATCAGCCCCAGCATTTT. This encodes CASSRRGANQPQHF.

This clone was detected a few times. The chain recombines TRBV9 with TRBJ2-1; 9 nucleotides line up with TRBD1. The ends lost 3 bases at V and 2 bases at J; junction bases unmatched: 3. The CDR3 has 15 residues. CDR1 and CDR2 from the germline V gene are SGDLS and YYNGEE. The CDR3 loop reads CASSETGGPYNEQFF. The CDR3, as DNA: TGTGCCAGCAGCGAAACAGGGGGCCCCTACAATGAGCAGTTCTTC. Filled out from reference TRBV9 and TRBJ2-1, the complete variable domain reads DSGVTQTPKHLITATGQRVTLRCSPRSGDLSVYWYQQSLDQGLQFLIQYYNGEERAKGNILERFSAQQFPDLHSELNLSSLELGDSALYFCASSETGGPYNEQFFGPGTRLTVL.

The V and J genes are TRBV19 and TRBJ1-5; 7 nucleotides align to TRBD1. The germline gives CDR1 LNHDA, CDR2 SQIVND (reference sequence). With 4 bases clipped from V and 2 bases from J, the junction kept 11 bases outside the gene matches. The CDR3 length is 17 residues. In DNA form, the CDR3 reads TGTGCCAGTAGTACGTTACAGGGGTTAGAGGGCAATCAGCCCCAGCATTTT. Amino acid sequence: CASSTLQGLEGNQPQHF.

The rearrangement links TRBV4-2 to TRBJ1-5; maybe TRBD1 (6 bases). Deletions cut 0 bases from V and 4 bases from J, with 16 bases between. Germline lookup yields CDR1 LGHNA and CDR2 YNFKEQ. The CDR3 covers 17 residues. CDR3 amino acids: CASSQDRDTRGNQPQHF. The CDR3, as DNA: TGTGCCAGCAGCCAAGATAGGGACACCCGGGGTAATCAGCCCCAGCATTTT.

The chain combines TRBV19 with TRBJ1-1; 7 nucleotides line up with TRBD1. The J segment lost 3 bases and the V segment lost 7 bases, leaving 11 bases of the junction unmatched. The CDR3 has 15 amino acids. The germline V gene encodes CDR1 LNHDA and CDR2 SQIVND (reference sequence). DNA of the CDR3: TGTGCCAGTAAAAGCTTGGGACAGCCAGACACTGAAGCTTTCTTT. Protein sequence: CASKSLGQPDTEAFF.

The chain has TRBV6-6 and TRBJ1-3; weak D call: TRBD1 (6 bases). CDR3 length: 16 residues. Germline assignment: CDR1 MNHNY and CDR2 SVGAGI (reference sequence). V shed 8 bases and J shed 0 bases, with 17 bases lying between them. CDR3 nucleotide sequence: TGTGCCAGCGGTCAAACACAGGGTTTCTCTGGAAACACCATATATTTT. Amino acids: CASGQTQGFSGNTIYF.

The chain couples TRBV10-2 to TRBJ2-3; a possible D gene is TRBD2 (6 bases). Trimming took 6 bases from V and 3 from J, leaving 13 bases between them. The CDR3 runs 14 residues. Germline values: CDR1 WSHSY, CDR2 SAAADI. CDR3 region: CASSEVGRTDTQYF. The CDR3 DNA follows: TGCGCCAGCAGCGAGGTTGGGAGGACAGATACGCAGTATTTT.

The chain has TRBV9 and TRBJ1-2, with D possibly matching TRBD1 (6 bases). Per germline, CDR1 SGDLS and CDR2 YYNGEE. This CDR3 spans 16 amino acids. V gave up 4 bases and J gave up 0 bases, with 16 bases separating them. The CDR3 spells CASSHSGGQPNYGYTF. CDR3 in DNA: TGTGCCAGCAGCCACAGCGGGGGCCAACCTAACTATGGCTACACCTTC. The full variable domain, with the rest looked up from reference TRBV9 and TRBJ1-2, is DSGVTQTPKHLITATGQRVTLRCSPRSGDLSVYWYQQSLDQGLQFLIQYYNGEERAKGNILERFSAQQFPDLHSELNLSSLELGDSALYFCASSHSGGQPNYGYTFGSGTRLTVV.

The J gene is TRBJ1-5, the V gene TRBV12-5; D gene unclear. V gave up 3 bases and J gave up 3 bases, with 3 bases separating them. CDR3 length: 12 amino acids. Per germline, CDR1 LGHNT and CDR2 FRNRAP. CDR3: CASGFNNQPQHF. The CDR3, as DNA: TGTGCTAGTGGTTTCAACAATCAGCCCCAGCATTTT.

The chain uses TRBV25-1 and TRBJ2-7; the D gene is possibly TRBD2 (6 bases). The CDR3 is made up of 14 amino acids. CDR1 MGHDK and CDR2 SYGVNS come from the germline V gene. Trimming took off 3 bases at V and 0 bases at J, with 9 bases between the two ends. The CDR3 DNA reads TGTGCCAGCAGTGATGGGGGACTCTCCTACGAGCAGTACTTC. It is translated as CASSDGGLSYEQYF.

The gene calls are TRBV11-2 and TRBJ2-1; D remains ambiguous. The CDR3 sequence is 14 residues long. Per germline, CDR1 SGHAT and CDR2 FQNNGV. The germline V and J ends were trimmed by 1 base and 10 bases, with 14 bases remaining between them. DNA for the CDR3: TGTGCCAGCAGCTTAGCCCTCTTGAGTTCGGAGCAGTTCTTC. Its protein product is CASSLALLSSEQFF.

The V and J genes are TRBV5-1 and TRBJ2-5; perhaps TRBD2 as D (6 bases). Trimming removed 4 bases at V and 3 bases at J, with 13 bases between. There are 14 residues in the CDR3. Germline-derived CDR1 and CDR2 are SGHRS and YFSETQ. CDR3 region: CASSLLALEETQYF. The CDR3 coding sequence is TGCGCCAGCAGCCTCCTAGCGCTCGAAGAGACCCAGTACTTC.